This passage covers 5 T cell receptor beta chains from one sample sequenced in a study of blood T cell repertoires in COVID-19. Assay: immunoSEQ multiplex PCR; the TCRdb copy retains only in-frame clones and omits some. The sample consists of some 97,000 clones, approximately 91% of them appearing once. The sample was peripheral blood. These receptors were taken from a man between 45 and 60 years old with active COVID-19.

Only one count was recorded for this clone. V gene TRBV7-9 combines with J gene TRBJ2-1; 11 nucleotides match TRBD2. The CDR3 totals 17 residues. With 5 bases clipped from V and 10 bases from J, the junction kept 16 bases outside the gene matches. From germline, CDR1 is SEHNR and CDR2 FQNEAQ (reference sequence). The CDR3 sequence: CASSTYTVAGGSEEQFF. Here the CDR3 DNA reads TGTGCCAGCAGCACCTATACAGTAGCGGGAGGGTCGGAAGAGCAGTTCTTC.

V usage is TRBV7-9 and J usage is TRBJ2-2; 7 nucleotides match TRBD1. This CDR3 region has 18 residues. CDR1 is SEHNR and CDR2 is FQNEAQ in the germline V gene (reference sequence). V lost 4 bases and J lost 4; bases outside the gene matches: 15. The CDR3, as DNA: TGTGCCAGCAGCTGGAACCGGGGACAGTTCTCGAGCACCGGGGAGCTGTTTTTT. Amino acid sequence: CASSWNRGQFSSTGELFF.

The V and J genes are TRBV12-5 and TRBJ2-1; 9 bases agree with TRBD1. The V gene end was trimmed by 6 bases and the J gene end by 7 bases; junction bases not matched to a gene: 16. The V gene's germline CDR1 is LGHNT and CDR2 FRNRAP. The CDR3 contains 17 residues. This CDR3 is CASGTSSGDREGNEQFF. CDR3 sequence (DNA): TGTGCTAGTGGCACATCCTCCGGGGACAGGGAGGGGAATGAGCAGTTCTTC.

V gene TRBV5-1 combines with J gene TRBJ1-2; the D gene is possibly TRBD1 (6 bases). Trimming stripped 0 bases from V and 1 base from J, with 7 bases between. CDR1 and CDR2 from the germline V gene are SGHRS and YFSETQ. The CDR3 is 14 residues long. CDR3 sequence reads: CASSLGQVNYGYTF. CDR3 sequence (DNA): TGCGCCAGCAGCTTGGGACAGGTTAACTATGGCTACACCTTC.

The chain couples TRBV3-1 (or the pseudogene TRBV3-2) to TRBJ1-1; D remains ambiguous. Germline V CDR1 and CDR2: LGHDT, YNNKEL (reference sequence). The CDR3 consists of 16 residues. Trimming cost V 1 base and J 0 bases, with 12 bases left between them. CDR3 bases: TGTGCCAGCAGCCAAGCCCGGACTAGAATGAACACTGAAGCTTTCTTT. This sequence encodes CASSQARTRMNTEAFF.